One and the same sample provided the 3 T cell receptor beta chains below, sequenced in a study of T cell changes during pregnancy in multiple sclerosis. Data came from immunoSEQ multiplex PCR; TCRdb stores just in-frame clones and leaves some out. The repertoire includes over 50,000 clones, less than 90% of them detected once, and about 0.4% sits in the top ten. The specimen was CD4+ T cells from peripheral blood mononuclear cells, collected in the third trimester of pregnancy. The receptors derive from a female donor with multiple sclerosis, enrolled in a pregnancy study.

This clone appeared once. The rearrangement uses TRBV11-2 and TRBJ1-1; D gene uncertain. The CDR3 spans 13 residues. Trimming shortened V by 5 bases and J by 1 base, and 8 bases separated the two germline ends. Germline V gene sequence: CDR1 SGHAT, CDR2 FQNNGV. CDR3 sequence (DNA): TGTGCCAGCAGCAAACGGGAGAACACTGAAGCTTTCTTT. It codes for CASSKRENTEAFF.

The rearrangement joins TRBV28 to TRBJ1-4; 7 bases are shared with TRBD1. The CDR3 loop spans 12 amino acids. Germline lookup yields CDR1 MDHEN and CDR2 SYDVKM. After removal of 8 bases from V and 4 bases from J, the junction contained 1 base not matched to a gene. CDR3 nucleotides: TGTGCCAGCGCAGGGGGTAATGAAAAACTGTTTTTT. Its translation: CASAGGNEKLFF.

This clone was recorded once. This chain connects TRBV6-5 to TRBJ2-3, with 7 bases that match TRBD1. Trimming cost V 0 bases and J 2 bases; bases outside gene matches: 2. The germline V gene has CDR1 MNHEY and CDR2 SVGAGI. The CDR3 runs 15 residues. The CDR3 DNA reads TGTGCCAGCAGTTACTCGGGACAGCCCACAGATACGCAGTATTTT. It translates to CASSYSGQPTDTQYF.